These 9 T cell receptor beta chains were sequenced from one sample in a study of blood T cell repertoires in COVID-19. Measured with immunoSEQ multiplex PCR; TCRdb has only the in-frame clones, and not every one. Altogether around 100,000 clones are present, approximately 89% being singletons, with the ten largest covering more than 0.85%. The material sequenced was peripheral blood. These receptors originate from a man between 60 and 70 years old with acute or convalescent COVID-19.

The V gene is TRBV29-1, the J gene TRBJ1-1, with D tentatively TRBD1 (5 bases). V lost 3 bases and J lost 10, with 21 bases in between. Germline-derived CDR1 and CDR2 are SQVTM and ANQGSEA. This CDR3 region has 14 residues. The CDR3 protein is CSVDVRAIQQGAFF. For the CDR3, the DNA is TGCAGCGTTGACGTCAGGGCGATTCAGCAAGGAGCTTTCTTT. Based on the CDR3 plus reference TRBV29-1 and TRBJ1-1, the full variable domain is SAVISQKPSRDICQRGTSLTIQCQVDSQVTMMFWYRQQPGQSLTLIATANQGSEATYESGFVIDKFPISRPNLTFSTLTVSNMSPEDSSIYLCSVDVRAIQQGAFFGQGTRLTVV.

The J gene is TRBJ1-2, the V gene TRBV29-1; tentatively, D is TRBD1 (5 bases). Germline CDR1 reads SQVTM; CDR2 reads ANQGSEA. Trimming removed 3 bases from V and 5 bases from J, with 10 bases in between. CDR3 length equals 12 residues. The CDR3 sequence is CSVEKTAYGYTF. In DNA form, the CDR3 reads TGCAGCGTTGAGAAGACAGCTTATGGCTACACCTTC.

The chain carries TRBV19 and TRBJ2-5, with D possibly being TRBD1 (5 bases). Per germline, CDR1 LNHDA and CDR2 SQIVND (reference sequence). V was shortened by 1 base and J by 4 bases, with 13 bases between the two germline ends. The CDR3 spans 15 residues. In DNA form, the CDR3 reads TGTGCCAGTAGTATAGGGGGCAGGTCCGTAGAGACCCAGTACTTC. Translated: CASSIGGRSVETQYF. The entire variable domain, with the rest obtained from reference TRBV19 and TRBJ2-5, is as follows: DGGITQSPKYLFRKEGQNVTLSCEQNLNHDAMYWYRQDPGQGLRLIYYSQIVNDFQKGDIAEGYSVSREKKESFPLTVTSAQKNPTAFYLCASSIGGRSVETQYFGPGTRLLVL.

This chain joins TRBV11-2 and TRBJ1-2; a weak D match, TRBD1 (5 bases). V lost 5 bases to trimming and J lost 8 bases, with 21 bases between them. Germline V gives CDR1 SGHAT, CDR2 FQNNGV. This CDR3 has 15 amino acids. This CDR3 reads CASSGAGPSGIGYTF. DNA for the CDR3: TGTGCCAGCAGCGGCGCGGGACCCTCTGGCATCGGCTACACCTTC.

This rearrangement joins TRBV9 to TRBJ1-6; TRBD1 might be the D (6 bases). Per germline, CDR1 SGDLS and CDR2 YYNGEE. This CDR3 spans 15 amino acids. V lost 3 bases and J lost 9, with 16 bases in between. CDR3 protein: CASSERDQGISPLHF. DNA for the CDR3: TGTGCCAGCAGCGAACGGGACCAGGGGATTTCACCCCTCCACTTT.

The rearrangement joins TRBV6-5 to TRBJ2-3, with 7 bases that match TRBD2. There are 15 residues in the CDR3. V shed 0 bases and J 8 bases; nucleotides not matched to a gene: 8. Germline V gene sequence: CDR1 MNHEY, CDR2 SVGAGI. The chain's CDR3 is CASSYSLAARGTQYF. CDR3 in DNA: TGTGCCAGCAGTTACTCCCTAGCGGCACGGGGTACGCAGTATTTT.

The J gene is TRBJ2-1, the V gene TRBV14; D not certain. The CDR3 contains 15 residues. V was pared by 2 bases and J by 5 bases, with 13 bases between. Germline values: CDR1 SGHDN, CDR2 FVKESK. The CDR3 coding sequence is TGTGCCAGCAGCCAATCAGGTGGCAGCAACAATGAGCAGTTCTTC. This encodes CASSQSGGSNNEQFF.

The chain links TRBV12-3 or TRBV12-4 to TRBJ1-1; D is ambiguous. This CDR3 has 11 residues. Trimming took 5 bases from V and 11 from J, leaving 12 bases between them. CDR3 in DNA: TGTGCCAGCAGTGAGGGCCTAAGGGCTTTCTTT. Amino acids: CASSEGLRAFF.

The CDR3 bases are TGTGCCAGCAGCTCCACCTCGGGCGACTTAGGGGACACCATATATTTT. Its protein product is CASSSTSGDLGDTIYF. V and J are TRBV9 and TRBJ1-3; maybe TRBD1 (5 bases). The CDR3 is 16 residues long. V lost 4 bases and J lost 8, with 22 bases in between. From germline, CDR1 is SGDLS and CDR2 YYNGEE. Drawing the rest from reference TRBV9 and TRBJ1-3, the complete variable domain is DSGVTQTPKHLITATGQRVTLRCSPRSGDLSVYWYQQSLDQGLQFLIQYYNGEERAKGNILERFSAQQFPDLHSELNLSSLELGDSALYFCASSSTSGDLGDTIYFGEGSWLTVV.